This T cell receptor beta chain was retrieved from a study of T cells in Graves' hyperthyroidism and ophthalmopathy (dated by TCRdb to the late 2010s). Regarding the complete study: Peripheral blood was sampled at the time of initial diagnosis, prior to any treatment. An independent validation cohort of about 20 hyperthyroidism patients and about 15 patients who later progressed to ophthalmopathy tested prospective prediction of ophthalmopathy. In addition, the study compared T-cell repertoires in thyroid tissue and in blood from several Graves' hyperthyroidism patients. After sampling, hyperthyroidism patients received methimazole starting at 30 mg daily, and ophthalmopathy patients received high-dose intravenous methylprednisolone. TCR Vbeta CDR3 sequencing of 140 or so peripheral blood samples (about 45 ophthalmopathy, roughly 74 hyperthyroidism and approximately 17 progressor patients) is reported in the paper. A discovery cohort of fewer than 110 patients, about 40 with Graves' ophthalmopathy and 57 with stable Graves' hyperthyroidism, was used to find distinguishing TCR V-J signatures. The 95 to 100 discovery patients were randomly divided into training and test sets at a 7:3 ratio.

The TCR beta CDR3 regions were amplified from RNA transcripts. The TCR CDR3 was subjected to a first round of RT-PCR using the HTBI primer set and the Qiagen OneStep RT-PCR kit. Libraries were constructed in a second round of multiplex PCR, after which size selection and purification were carried out. Sequencing of the libraries was done on an Illumina HiSeq2000 using paired-end 100 bp reads. The authors processed their data as follows. Raw data were processed with SOAPnuke, discarding reads with adapters, uncalled bases, mean Phred below 15, or no exact constant-primer or identifier match. COPE v1.2.5 was used to merge the high-quality paired reads, and each unique nucleotide sequence was defined as a clonotype. MiTCR v1.1 was used to align clonotypes to the IMGT TRBV, TRBD and TRBJ reference segments. The analysis was restricted to V-J combinations with a frequency above 0.0001, which together covered 99% to 99.2% of the repertoires. A TCS score was defined as the ratio of F50 (clonal expansion) to E x V (chaos), with BLOSUM62-based TCRdist applied between CDR3 peptides within each V-J. Welch's t-statistics and random forest reduced roughly 540 V-J features to roughly 13, which were used in a naive Bayes classifier (R e1071). The public reads were reprocessed in TCRdb via fastp at Q25 and MiXCR, keeping in-frame beta chains. All rows with the same CDR3 protein become a single entry with the most common DNA and genes. The V and J calls reflect TCRdb's pipeline rather than the authors' work. The sample table contains hundreds of thousands of distinct CDR3 sequences; only one count was recorded for approximately 13% of them. 9.2% of the sample lies in the top ten.

Graves' hyperthyroidism was defined as stable when no progression to ophthalmopathy occurred over 18 months of follow-up. The hyperthyroidism patients were between 18 and 65 years old and newly diagnosed, with a disease duration of less than 2 months. Any patient with an uncontrolled infection, another autoimmune disease, pregnancy or lactation was excluded. Diagnoses were based on clinical symptoms, serum thyroxine and TRAb, thyroid ultrasound and orbital computed tomography. PBMCs were separated from about 10 ml of fresh peripheral blood using Ficoll-Paque density gradient centrifugation. Total RNA was extracted with Trizol reagent, and quality was checked on an Agilent 2100 Bioanalyzer. This clonotype was detected ten times or more. No cognate antigen has been identified for it. Within one base of it there is no much larger clone, and no base qualities were kept. The junction carries 24 bases between V and J, which are trimmed by 2 bases and 1 base respectively. The germline V gene supplies CDR1 MNHEY and CDR2 SVGEGT. Spanning cysteine to phenylalanine, the CDR3 consists of 20 amino acids. Only the CDR3 portion is preserved as DNA: 60 bases, with reading frame beginning at the first base.

Overall study outcomes, separate from this receptor: No statistical method was used to fix the sample size in advance, and group allocation was not hidden from the investigators. During validation, the model predicted progression to ophthalmopathy a median of about 5.9 months ahead of onset, with around 65% sensitivity and 72% to 80% specificity. A 13 V-J signature model separated ophthalmopathy from stable hyperthyroidism, with just over 85% sensitivity and about 81% specificity in cross-validation and 80%/75% in testing. Blood samples also contained most of the expanded thyroid clonotypes (frequency above 0.001), which suggests that blood repertoires may reflect thyroid immune responses.

Material for sequencing was blood. This sequence originates from a woman between 18 and 30 years old with Graves' hyperthyroidism. The chain links TRBV6-2 or TRBV6-3 with TRBJ2-1; D gene: possibly TRBD2, on 6 matching bases. CDR3 sequence: CASSYEMWTTSRESYNEQFF. The sequenced DNA: TGTGCCAGCAGTTACGAAATGTGGACTACCTCCCGGGAGTCCTACAATGAGCAGTTCTTC.